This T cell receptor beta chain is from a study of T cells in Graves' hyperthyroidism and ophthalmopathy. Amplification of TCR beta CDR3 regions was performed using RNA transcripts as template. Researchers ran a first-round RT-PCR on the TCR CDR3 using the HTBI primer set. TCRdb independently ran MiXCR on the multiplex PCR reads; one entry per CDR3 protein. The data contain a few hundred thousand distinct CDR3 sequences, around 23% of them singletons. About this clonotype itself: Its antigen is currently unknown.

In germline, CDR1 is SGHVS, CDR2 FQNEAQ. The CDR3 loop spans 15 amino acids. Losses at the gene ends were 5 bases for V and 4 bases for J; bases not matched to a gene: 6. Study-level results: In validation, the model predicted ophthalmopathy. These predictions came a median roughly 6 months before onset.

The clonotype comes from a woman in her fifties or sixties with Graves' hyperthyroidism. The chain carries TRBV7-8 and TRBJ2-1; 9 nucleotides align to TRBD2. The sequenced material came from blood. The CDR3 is CASSVSGRLYNEQFF. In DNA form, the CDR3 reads TGTGCCAGCAGCGTAAGCGGGAGGTTGTACAATGAGCAGTTCTTC.